The next 27 T cell receptor beta chains were all read from a single sample in a study of cytomegalovirus exposure and HLA in healthy donors. 13 Jbeta primers and 60 Vbeta primers were used for the PCR. Sequenced by immunoSEQ multiplex PCR; TCRdb stores in-frame clones only, minus some. In the table there are some 190,000 clones, 75% to 85% of which are singletons. The source material was PBMCs. These TCRs come from a man between 18 and 29 years old in good health and CMV-seronegative.

The chain combines TRBV11-3 with TRBJ2-7; 13 nucleotides align to TRBD2. Trimming at V came to 6 bases and at J to 3 bases, leaving 2 bases not matched to a gene. The CDR3 is 14 amino acids. The germline gives CDR1 SGHNT, CDR2 YENEEA. CDR3 nucleotides: TGTGCCAGCAGTCGGACTAGCGGGAGCTACGAGCAGTACTTC. As protein: CASSRTSGSYEQYF.

This clone was seen more than once but under ten times. This sequence joins TRBV6-5 and TRBJ2-5; D may be TRBD2 (5 bases). Germline CDR1 reads MNHEY; CDR2 reads SVGAGI. V was shortened by 2 bases and J by 2 bases, with 6 bases between the two germline ends. The CDR3 totals 13 residues. The CDR3 here is CASSYGLQETQYF. CDR3 nucleotides: TGTGCCAGCAGTTACGGACTGCAAGAGACCCAGTACTTC.

This sequence joins TRBV11-1 and TRBJ1-3; a weak D match, TRBD1 (5 bases). The CDR3 consists of 13 residues. Germline lookup yields CDR1 SGHAT and CDR2 FQDESV (reference sequence). V was shortened by 3 bases and J by 3 bases, with 6 bases between the two germline ends. As DNA, the CDR3 is TGTGCCAGCAGCTTGGGACTTGGAAACACCATATATTTT. Translated: CASSLGLGNTIYF.

The chain is built from TRBV18 and TRBJ2-1; 12 nucleotides align to TRBD2. Germline lookup yields CDR1 KGHSH and CDR2 LQKENI. The ends lost 3 bases at V and 8 bases at J; junction bases unmatched: 2. CDR3 length: 14 residues. The CDR3 region is CASSPTSGGDEQFF. As DNA, the CDR3 is TGTGCCAGCTCACCGACTAGCGGGGGCGATGAGCAGTTCTTC.

This clone appeared many times. The chain links TRBV12-5 to TRBJ2-7; TRBD1 is a possible D gene (6 bases). CDR1 and CDR2 (germline): LGHNT, FRNRAP. This CDR3 region has 13 residues. V dropped 2 bases and J dropped 3 bases, with 8 bases sitting between them. The CDR3 nucleotides read TGTGCTAGTGGTTTGTCGGACAGCTACGAGCAGTACTTC. Its protein is CASGLSDSYEQYF.

This clone was observed a handful of times. CDR3 region: CAGSGGGDPYNEQFF. The CDR3 nucleotides read TGTGCCGGTAGTGGCGGGGGGGACCCCTACAATGAGCAGTTCTTC. The genes are TRBV30 and TRBJ2-1; 9 bases agree with TRBD2. The length of the CDR3 is 15 residues. J was trimmed by 2 bases and V by 8 bases; bases with no gene match: 10. CDR1 and CDR2 (germline): GTSNPN, SVGIG (reference sequence).

In its sample, this clone was seen once. The chain couples TRBV19 to TRBJ2-7; TRBD2 might be the D (6 bases). V was shortened by 6 bases and J by 6 bases, with 15 bases between the two germline ends. The CDR3 is 13 residues long. The germline V gene has CDR1 LNHDA and CDR2 SQIVND (reference sequence). The CDR3 sequence: CASSPLSGGEQYF. The DNA for the CDR3 is TGTGCCAGTAGCCCCCTGTCCGGGGGCGAGCAGTACTTC. Supplemented by reference TRBV19 and TRBJ2-7, the full variable domain reads DGGITQSPKYLFRKEGQNVTLSCEQNLNHDAMYWYRQDPGQGLRLIYYSQIVNDFQKGDIAEGYSVSREKKESFPLTVTSAQKNPTAFYLCASSPLSGGEQYFGPGTRLTVT.

The genes are TRBV4-3 and TRBJ2-5; TRBD2 matches 8 bases. This CDR3 has 14 residues. Losses at the gene ends were 0 bases for V and 9 bases for J; bases not matched to a gene: 6. The germline gives CDR1 LGHNA, CDR2 YSLEER. CDR3 amino acids: CASSQDSGNRAQYF. DNA of the CDR3: TGCGCCAGCAGCCAAGATAGCGGGAATAGGGCCCAGTACTTC.

This chain joins TRBV29-1 and TRBJ2-7; D uncertain. With 1 base removed from V and 6 bases from J, the gap between germline ends came to 10 bases. There are 12 residues in the CDR3. Germline CDR1 reads SQVTM; CDR2 reads ANQGSEA. Here the CDR3 reads CSVEGNAREQYF. The CDR3 DNA reads TGCAGCGTTGAAGGAAACGCGCGCGAGCAGTACTTC.

The chain couples TRBV2 to TRBJ1-1, with D hard to call. Germline V gene lookup returns CDR1 SNHLY and CDR2 FYNNEI. V was trimmed by 6 bases and J by 0 bases, leaving 8 bases between them. CDR3 length: 13 amino acids. The CDR3 is CASRAQMNTEAFF. The CDR3 nucleotides read TGTGCCAGCAGGGCCCAGATGAACACTGAAGCTTTCTTT.

This sequence joins TRBV9 and TRBJ1-2; 9 bases match TRBD1. J was trimmed by 3 bases and V by 4 bases; bases with no gene match: 4. The CDR3 totals 14 residues. Germline values: CDR1 SGDLS, CDR2 YYNGEE. The CDR3 protein is CASSPRTGDYGYTF. In DNA form, the CDR3 reads TGTGCCAGCAGCCCCCGGACAGGGGACTATGGCTACACCTTC. The full variable domain, with the rest looked up from reference TRBV9 and TRBJ1-2, is DSGVTQTPKHLITATGQRVTLRCSPRSGDLSVYWYQQSLDQGLQFLIQYYNGEERAKGNILERFSAQQFPDLHSELNLSSLELGDSALYFCASSPRTGDYGYTFGSGTRLTVV.

V is TRBV11-1 and J is TRBJ1-2; 7 positions match TRBD1. The CDR3 is 15 residues long. CDR1 and CDR2 from the germline V gene are SGHAT and FQDESV (reference sequence). V gave up 5 bases and J gave up 5 bases; unmatched junction bases: 11. The CDR3 nucleotides read TGTGCCAGCAGCGGAGGGACAGACGGTGAATATGGCTACACCTTC. Amino acid sequence: CASSGGTDGEYGYTF. The full variable domain, completed using reference TRBV11-1 and TRBJ1-2, is EAEVAQSPRYKITEKSQAVAFWCDPISGHATLYWYRQILGQGPELLVQFQDESVVDDSQLPKDRFSAERLKGVDSTLKIQPAELGDSAMYLCASSGGTDGEYGYTFGSGTRLTVV.

The chain uses TRBV30 and TRBJ1-1, with a possible D match to TRBD1 (6 bases). Germline-derived CDR1 and CDR2 are GTSNPN and SVGIG (reference sequence). The CDR3 runs to 13 residues. Trimming left V 5 bases short and J 6 bases short, with 16 bases between. Written as DNA, the CDR3 is TGTGCCTGGGAGAAGGGGGGGCGGGCTGAAGCTTTCTTT. This codes for CAWEKGGRAEAFF.

The chain recombines TRBV6-1 with TRBJ2-7; D may be TRBD2 (5 bases). V gave up 2 bases and J gave up 4 bases, with 12 bases separating them. Per germline, CDR1 MNHNS and CDR2 SASEGT. The CDR3 has 14 amino acids. The CDR3 bases are TGTGCCAGCAGTGAACAACCCGGGAATTACGAGCAGTACTTC. Amino acid sequence: CASSEQPGNYEQYF.

The chain has TRBV30 and TRBJ1-3; D not resolved. Between the trimmed V and J ends, which lost 3 bases and 0 bases, there was a span of 6 bases. This CDR3 is 13 amino acids long. Germline assignment: CDR1 GTSNPN and CDR2 SVGIG (reference sequence). The DNA of the CDR3 is TGTGCCTGGAGGACTTTCTCTGGAAACACCATATATTTT. It translates to CAWRTFSGNTIYF.

The chain combines TRBV25-1 with TRBJ1-1, with a weak D call TRBD1 (5 bases). CDR3 length equals 16 residues. Trimming left V 6 bases short and J 3 bases short, with 20 bases between. From germline, CDR1 is MGHDK and CDR2 SYGVNS. This chain's CDR3 is CASSHLKGSGDTEAFF. In DNA form, the CDR3 reads TGTGCCAGCAGCCACCTAAAGGGTTCGGGGGACACTGAAGCTTTCTTT.

The gene calls are TRBV7-3 and TRBJ2-3, with 11 positions matching TRBD2. J was trimmed by 3 bases and V by 5 bases; bases with no gene match: 4. Germline V gene sequence: CDR1 SGHTA, CDR2 FQGTGA. The CDR3 contains 15 residues. The CDR3 region has the DNA TGTGCCAGCAGCCGGTCTAGCGGGGGGACAGATACGCAGTATTTT. Its protein is CASSRSSGGTDTQYF. Supplemented by reference TRBV7-3 and TRBJ2-3, the full variable domain reads GAGVSQTPSNKVTEKGKYVELRCDPISGHTALYWYRQSLGQGPEFLIYFQGTGAADDSGLPNDRFFAVRPEGSVSTLKIQRTERGDSAVYLCASSRSSGGTDTQYFGPGTRLTVL.

The chain recombines TRBV7-3 with TRBJ2-7; the match to TRBD2 covers 8 bases. The CDR3 is 15 amino acids. CDR1 is SGHTA and CDR2 is FQGTGA in the germline V gene. The J segment lost 2 bases and the V segment lost 2 bases, leaving 5 bases of the junction unmatched. The DNA for the CDR3 is TGTGCCAGCAGCTTAGGGCCAGCGGGGGCCTACGAGCAGTACTTC. This sequence encodes CASSLGPAGAYEQYF.

Only a few counts were recorded for this clone. V gene TRBV5-1 combines with J gene TRBJ2-7, with 7 positions matching TRBD1. The CDR3 loop spans 14 amino acids. V shed 0 bases, J shed 6 bases, and the junction held 6 bases outside the gene matches. The germline CDR1 and CDR2 sequences are SGHRS and YFSETQ. CDR3 residues: CASSLGGGSSEQYF. Written as DNA, the CDR3 is TGCGCCAGCAGCTTGGGAGGGGGCAGCAGCGAGCAGTACTTC.

This chain uses TRBV25-1 with TRBJ1-1, with D unresolved. The V gene's germline CDR1 is MGHDK and CDR2 SYGVNS. CDR3 length: 14 residues. The V gene lost 5 bases and the J gene lost 1 base, with 11 bases spanning the gap. Written as DNA, the CDR3 is TGTGCCAGCAGTCTGATGGGAGGGAACACTGAAGCTTTCTTT. It translates to CASSLMGGNTEAFF.

As regards this clone: One junction end does not reproduce the germline sequence, and a read error may be involved. This chain joins TRBV7-7 and TRBJ2-1; the D gene is possibly TRBD2 (7 bases). Per the germline V gene, CDR1 is SSHAT and CDR2 is FNYEAQ (reference sequence). The CDR3 has 16 residues. The CDR3 region is CASSPLDRGRVDEQFF. CDR3 coding DNA: TGTGCTAGCAGCCCCTTGGATAGGGGGAGGGTGGATGAGCAGTTCTTC.

The V call is TRBV7-9, the J call TRBJ1-1; perhaps TRBD1 as D (5 bases). The length of the CDR3 is 15 residues. The ends were cut back, 3 bases at V and 1 base at J, with 12 bases in the middle. Germline V lookup: CDR1 SEHNR, CDR2 FQNEAQ (reference sequence). The CDR3 coding sequence is TGTGCCAGCAGCTTCGACAGATTCCCGAACACTGAAGCTTTCTTT. This sequence encodes CASSFDRFPNTEAFF.

The J gene is TRBJ2-5, the V gene TRBV30, with 13 positions matching TRBD2. The J call may be incorrect, as the DNA end agrees better with TRBJ2-7. The CDR3 consists of 16 residues. Germline CDR1 and CDR2: GTSNPN and SVGIG (reference sequence). This CDR3 reads CAWRLAGGFGSYEQYF. DNA for the CDR3: TGTGCCTGGAGACTAGCGGGAGGGTTTGGGTCCTACGAGCAGTACTTC.

The chain recombines TRBV29-1 with TRBJ1-4; the match to TRBD1 covers 8 bases. The CDR3 covers 18 residues. V shed 4 bases, J shed 2 bases, and the junction held 15 bases outside the gene matches. Germline V gene lookup returns CDR1 SQVTM and CDR2 ANQGSEA. The CDR3 loop is CSVAETYRGTGTNEKLFF. CDR3 in DNA: TGCAGCGTTGCTGAAACCTACAGAGGGACAGGTACTAATGAAAAACTGTTTTTT.

Written as DNA, the CDR3 is TGTGCCAGCAGCAGGACTACCACGAACACCGGGGAGCTGTTTTTT. Protein product: CASSRTTTNTGELFF. The chain couples TRBV2 to TRBJ2-2, with D perhaps matching TRBD2 (6 bases). Deletions cut 6 bases from V and 0 bases from J, with 11 bases between. The germline V gene has CDR1 SNHLY and CDR2 FYNNEI. The CDR3 is 15 amino acids.

V usage is TRBV7-9 and J usage is TRBJ1-5, with D unresolved. The CDR3 has 14 amino acids. Trimming pared 5 bases from V and 1 base from J, leaving 9 bases between. CDR1 is SEHNR and CDR2 is FQNEAQ in the germline V gene (reference sequence). CDR3 bases: TGTGCCAGCAGCACGGGAGGGAGCAATCAGCCCCAGCATTTT. It is translated as CASSTGGSNQPQHF.

The chain recombines TRBV10-3 with TRBJ2-1; TRBD2 is a possible D gene (5 bases). Germline CDR1 and CDR2: ENHRY and SYGVKD. Deletions cut 0 bases from V and 5 bases from J, with 14 bases between. This CDR3 has 16 amino acids. The CDR3 DNA reads as TGTGCCATCAGTGAGTCGGGTGGGAGAGGTGACAATGAGCAGTTCTTC. This sequence encodes CAISESGGRGDNEQFF.